Listed below are T cell receptor beta chains from one sample, sequenced in a study of CD8+CD57+ T cells in acquired aplastic anemia. One entry per CDR3 protein results from TCRdb running MiXCR on the reads. The sample contains under 350,000 distinct CDR3 sequences, about 50% of which appear only once. Input material: sorted CD4+, CD8+, or CD8+CD57+ T cells (not recorded which) from PBMCs. These receptors came from a human donor with aplastic anemia. Both conserved end residues are part of each CDR3. D genes are given only for firm matches. Rows give clone size only sometimes, using once, few, many, or a class for an expanded clone.

j_call d_call clone_size v_call cdr3_aa cdr3_nt
TRBJ1-4 . many TRBV3-1 CASSQGTLGGEKLFF TGTGCCAGCAGCCAGGGGACGTTGGGGGGTGAAAAACTGTTTTTT
TRBJ1-4 TRBD1 . TRBV9 CASSLWDSTNEKLFF TGTGCCAGCAGCTTATGGGACAGCACTAATGAAAAACTGTTTTTT
TRBJ1-6 TRBD1 . TRBV13 CASSSQRQGGYNSPLHF TGTGCCAGCAGCTCCCAGCGACAGGGAGGCTATAATTCACCCCTCCACTTT
TRBJ2-2 . . TRBV7-9 CASSLVVF TGTGCCAGCAGCCTAGTGGTTTTT
TRBJ1-2 . few TRBV9 CASSESLGHHGYTF TGCGCCAGCAGTGAGTCGCTGGGGCATCATGGCTACACCTTC
TRBJ2-3 TRBD1 . TRBV7-9 CASSLLQGARADTQYF TGTGCCAGCAGCCTATTACAGGGGGCGCGGGCAGATACGCAGTATTTT
TRBJ2-2 . many TRBV6-1 CASRWATGELFF TGTGCCAGTCGGTGGGCCACCGGGGAGCTGTTTTTT
TRBJ1-1 . . TRBV29-1 CSVEDLESATAAFF TGCAGCGTTGAAGATCTTGAGTCCGCAACAGCAGCTTTCTTT
TRBJ1-4 . many TRBV4-1 CASSQDPQVFNEKLFF TGCGCCAGCAGCCAAGATCCACAGGTCTTTAATGAAAAACTGTTTTTT
TRBJ2-1 TRBD1 many TRBV2 CASRGTGAFNEQFF TGTGCCAGCAGGGGGACAGGGGCCTTCAATGAGCAGTTCTTC
TRBJ1-1 TRBD1 many TRBV19 CASSVFDRGTEAFF TGTGCCAGTAGTGTTTTCGACAGGGGCACTGAAGCTTTCTTT
TRBJ1-1 . many TRBV20-1 CSARDRKFARDTEAFF TGCAGTGCTAGAGATCGGAAGTTCGCCCGGGACACTGAAGCTTTCTTT
TRBJ1-1 . . TRBV6-6 CASRPSFSSDAEAFF TGTGCCAGCAGACCCTCATTCTCCTCGGACGCTGAAGCTTTCTTT
TRBJ2-1 . . TRBV20-1 CSASDRNYNEQFF TGCAGTGCTAGCGACAGGAACTACAATGAGCAGTTCTTC
TRBJ1-6 TRBD1 few TRBV2 CASSPKGSLGGAGAYNSPLHF TGTGCCAGCAGCCCCAAGGGCAGCCTAGGGGGCGCGGGCGCCTATAATTCACCCCTCCACTTT
TRBJ1-5 . many TRBV19 CASSIVPSNQPQHF TGTGCCAGTAGTATAGTCCCAAGCAATCAGCCCCAGCATTTT
TRBJ1-1 TRBD1 . TRBV20-1 CSASLIPRGTGMNTEAFF TGCAGTGCTAGTTTGATCCCTCGCGGGACAGGGATGAACACTGAAGCTTTCTTT
TRBJ2-7 TRBD2 . TRBV7-9 CASSVDGGSPREQYF TGTGCCAGCAGCGTAGACGGGGGGAGTCCGAGAGAGCAGTACTTC
TRBJ1-1 . many TRBV5-8 CASSLEVEGTEAFF TGTGCCAGCAGCTTGGAAGTGGAGGGCACTGAAGCTTTCTTT
TRBJ2-7 TRBD1 . TRBV20-1 CSASGQGEQYF TGCAGTGCTAGTGGACAGGGCGAGCAGTACTTC
TRBJ2-3 . few TRBV10-3 CASTSRSSTDTQYF TGTGCCAGTACTAGCCGATCTAGCACAGATACGCAGTATTTT
TRBJ2-7 TRBD2 . TRBV10-3 CAIKLAGNSYEQYF TGTGCCATCAAGCTAGCGGGGAACTCCTACGAGCAGTACTTC
TRBJ2-7 . few TRBV24-1 CATSDGRYEQYF TGTGCCACCAGTGATGGACGCTACGAGCAGTACTTC
TRBJ2-7 . few TRBV7-8 CASKLGGDEQYF TGTGCCAGCAAACTTGGCGGGGACGAGCAGTACTTC